The T cell receptor beta chain under discussion was sequenced for a study of blood T cell repertoires in COVID-19. Study-wide context: Whether acute or convalescent, the COVID-19 samples came from the United States, Italy and Spain.

The assay was immunoSEQ multiplex PCR, and TCRdb's table has in-frame clones only and misses some. Of 250,000 or so clones listed, approximately 90% were seen once; the top ten hold over 7.5%. Germline V gives CDR1 SQVTM, CDR2 ANQGSEA. The CDR3 is made up of 15 amino acids. V shed 8 bases and J 4 bases; nucleotides not matched to a gene: 12. The sample comprised PBMCs or T cells enriched from blood (not recorded which). This sequence joins TRBV29-1 and TRBJ1-4; 8 bases map to TRBD1. This TCR came from a middle-aged man who had recovered from COVID-19. CDR3 nucleotide sequence: TGCAGCAAAATGTCAGGGGGCGGTTTTAATGAAAAACTGTTTTTT. Residues: CSKMSGGGFNEKLFF.